This T cell receptor (beta chain) comes out of a study of CD8 T cells in Susac syndrome. From blood CD8+ and CD4+ T cells, the TCR beta chain was sequenced. A quantity of about 0.5 to 1 ug RNA underwent reverse transcription using random hexamers. MiXCR, run by TCRdb on the immunoSEQ multiplex PCR reads, gives a single entry per CDR3 protein. The data contain about 300,000 distinct CDR3 sequences, roughly 85% of them seen just once; the ten biggest clones take up 0.21%. Germline CDR1 reads MNHEY; CDR2 reads SVGEGT. CDR3 length: 19 amino acids. Trimming removed 7 bases from V and 3 bases from J; junction bases left unmatched: 20.

The receptor's source is a human donor with multiple sclerosis. The gene calls are TRBV6-2 or TRBV6-3 and TRBJ2-5; 10 bases fit TRBD2. The sequencing input was CD8+ T cells from PBMCs. Here the CDR3 reads CASKWTQFASGRMEETQYF. In nucleotides, the CDR3 is TGTGCCAGCAAATGGACACAATTTGCTAGCGGGAGAATGGAAGAGACCCAGTACTTC.